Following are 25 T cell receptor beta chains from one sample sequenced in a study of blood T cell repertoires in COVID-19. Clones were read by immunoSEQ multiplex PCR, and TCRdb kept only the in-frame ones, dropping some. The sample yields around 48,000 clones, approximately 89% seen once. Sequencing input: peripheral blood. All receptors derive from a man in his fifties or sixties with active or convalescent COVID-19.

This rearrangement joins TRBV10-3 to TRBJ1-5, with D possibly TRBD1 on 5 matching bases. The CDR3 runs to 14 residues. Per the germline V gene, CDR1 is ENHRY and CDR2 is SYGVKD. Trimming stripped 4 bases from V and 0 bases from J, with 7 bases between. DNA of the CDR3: TGTGCCATCAGTGTAGGGGATAGCAATCAGCCCCAGCATTTT. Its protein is CAISVGDSNQPQHF.

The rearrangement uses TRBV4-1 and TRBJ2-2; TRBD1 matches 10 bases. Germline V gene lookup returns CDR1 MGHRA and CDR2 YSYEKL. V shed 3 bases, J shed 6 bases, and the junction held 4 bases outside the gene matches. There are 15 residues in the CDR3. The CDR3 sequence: CASSQGTGVPGELFF. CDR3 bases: TGCGCCAGCAGCCAGGGGACAGGGGTTCCCGGGGAGCTGTTTTTT.

This CDR3 reads CASSPTGFDEKLFF. For the CDR3, the DNA is TGCGCCAGCAGCCCCACAGGGTTTGATGAAAAACTGTTTTTT. The gene calls are TRBV5-1 and TRBJ1-4, with D possibly TRBD1 on 6 matching bases. The V gene's germline CDR1 is SGHRS and CDR2 YFSETQ. Trimming pared 4 bases from V and 6 bases from J, leaving 13 bases between. The CDR3 is 14 residues long.

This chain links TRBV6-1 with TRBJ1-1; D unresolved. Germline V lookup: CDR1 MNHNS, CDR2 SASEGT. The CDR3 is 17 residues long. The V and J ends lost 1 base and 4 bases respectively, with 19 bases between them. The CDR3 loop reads CASSEGLGSVVITEAFF. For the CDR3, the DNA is TGTGCCAGCAGTGAAGGCTTGGGCTCAGTCGTTATCACTGAAGCTTTCTTT.

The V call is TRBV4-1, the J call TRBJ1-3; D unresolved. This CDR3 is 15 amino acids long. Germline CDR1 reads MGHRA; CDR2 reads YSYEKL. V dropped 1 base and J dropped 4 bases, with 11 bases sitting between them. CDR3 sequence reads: CASSQAQVPGNTIYF. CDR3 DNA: TGCGCCAGCAGCCAAGCCCAGGTGCCGGGAAACACCATATATTTT.

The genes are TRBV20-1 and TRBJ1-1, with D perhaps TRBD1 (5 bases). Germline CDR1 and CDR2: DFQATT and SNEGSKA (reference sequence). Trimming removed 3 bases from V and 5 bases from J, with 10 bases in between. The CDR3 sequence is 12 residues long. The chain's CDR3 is CSASGGDTEAFF. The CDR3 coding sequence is TGCAGTGCTAGTGGGGGGGATACTGAAGCTTTCTTT.

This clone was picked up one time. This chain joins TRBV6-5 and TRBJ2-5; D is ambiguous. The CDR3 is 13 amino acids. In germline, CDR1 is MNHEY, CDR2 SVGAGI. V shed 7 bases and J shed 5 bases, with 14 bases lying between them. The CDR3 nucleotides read TGTGCCAGCACCCGGGTTCCAACGGAGACCCAGTACTTC. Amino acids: CASTRVPTETQYF.

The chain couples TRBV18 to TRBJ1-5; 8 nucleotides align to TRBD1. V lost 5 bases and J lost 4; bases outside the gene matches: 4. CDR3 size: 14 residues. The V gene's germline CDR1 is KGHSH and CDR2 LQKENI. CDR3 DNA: TGTGCCAGCTCATCTACAGGGGGAAATCAGCCCCAGCATTTT. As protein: CASSSTGGNQPQHF.

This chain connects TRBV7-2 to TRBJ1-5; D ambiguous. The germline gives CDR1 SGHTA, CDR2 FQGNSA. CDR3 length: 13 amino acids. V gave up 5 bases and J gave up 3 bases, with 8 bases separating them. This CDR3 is CASSPSPNQPQHF. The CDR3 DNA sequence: TGTGCCAGCAGCCCTAGCCCCAATCAGCCCCAGCATTTT.

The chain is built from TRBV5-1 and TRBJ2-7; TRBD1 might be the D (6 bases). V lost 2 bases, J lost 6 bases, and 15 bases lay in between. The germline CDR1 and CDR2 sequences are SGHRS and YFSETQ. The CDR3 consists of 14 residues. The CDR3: CASSFTGSYPEQYF. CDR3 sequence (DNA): TGCGCCAGCAGCTTTACAGGGAGTTACCCCGAGCAGTACTTC.

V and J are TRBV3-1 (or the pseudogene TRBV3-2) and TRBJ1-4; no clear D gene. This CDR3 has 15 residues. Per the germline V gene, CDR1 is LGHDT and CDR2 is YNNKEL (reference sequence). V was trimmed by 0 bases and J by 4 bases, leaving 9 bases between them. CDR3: CASSQDISFNEKLFF. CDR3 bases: TGTGCCAGCAGCCAAGATATATCCTTTAATGAAAAACTGTTTTTT.

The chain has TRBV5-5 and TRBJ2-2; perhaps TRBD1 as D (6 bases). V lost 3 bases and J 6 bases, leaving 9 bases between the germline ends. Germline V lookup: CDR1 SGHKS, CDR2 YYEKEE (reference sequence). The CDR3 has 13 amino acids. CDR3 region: CASSSDRPGELFF. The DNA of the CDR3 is TGTGCCAGCAGCTCTGACAGGCCCGGGGAGCTGTTTTTT.

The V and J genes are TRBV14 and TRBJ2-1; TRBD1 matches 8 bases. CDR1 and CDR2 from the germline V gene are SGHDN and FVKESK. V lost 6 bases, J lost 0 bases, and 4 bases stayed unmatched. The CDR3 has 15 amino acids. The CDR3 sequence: CASRGTGLSYNEQFF. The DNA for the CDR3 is TGTGCCAGCAGAGGGACAGGTCTCTCCTACAATGAGCAGTTCTTC.

CDR3 sequence: CAISKSTGGPEAFF. The CDR3 DNA is TGTGCCATCAGTAAATCTACAGGGGGCCCTGAAGCTTTCTTT. The gene calls are TRBV10-3 and TRBJ1-1; 9 nucleotides align to TRBD1. CDR1 is ENHRY, CDR2 SYGVKD, per germline. V gave up 5 bases and J gave up 6 bases; unmatched junction bases: 7. The CDR3 loop spans 14 amino acids.

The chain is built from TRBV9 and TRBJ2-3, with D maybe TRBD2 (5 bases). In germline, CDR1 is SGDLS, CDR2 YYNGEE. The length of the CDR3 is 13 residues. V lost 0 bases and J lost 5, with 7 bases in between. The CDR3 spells CASSVGGRDTQYF. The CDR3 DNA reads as TGTGCCAGCAGCGTAGGAGGGCGAGATACGCAGTATTTT.

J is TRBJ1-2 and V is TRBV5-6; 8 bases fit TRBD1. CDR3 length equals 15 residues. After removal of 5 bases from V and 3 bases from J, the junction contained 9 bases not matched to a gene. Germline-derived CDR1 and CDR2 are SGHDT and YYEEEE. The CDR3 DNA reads TGTGCCAGCAGGTCCCGGGACAGGCTTGACTATGGCTACACCTTC. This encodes CASRSRDRLDYGYTF.

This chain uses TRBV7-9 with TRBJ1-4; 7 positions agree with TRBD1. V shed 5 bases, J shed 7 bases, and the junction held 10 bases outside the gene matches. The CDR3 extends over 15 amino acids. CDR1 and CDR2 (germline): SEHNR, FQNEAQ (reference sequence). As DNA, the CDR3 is TGTGCCAGCAGCCTTGGACAGGCACCCAGTGAAAAACTGTTTTTT. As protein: CASSLGQAPSEKLFF. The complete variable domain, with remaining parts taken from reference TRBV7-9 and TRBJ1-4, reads DTGVSQNPRHKITKRGQNVTFRCDPISEHNRLYWYRQTLGQGPEFLTYFQNEAQLEKSRLLSDRFSAERPKGSFSTLEIQRTEQGDSAMYLCASSLGQAPSEKLFFGSGTQLSVL.

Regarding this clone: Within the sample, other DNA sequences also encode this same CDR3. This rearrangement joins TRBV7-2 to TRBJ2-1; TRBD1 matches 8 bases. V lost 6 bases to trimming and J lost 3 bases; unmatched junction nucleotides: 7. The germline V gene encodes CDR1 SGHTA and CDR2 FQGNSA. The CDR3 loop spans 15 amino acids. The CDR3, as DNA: TGTGCCAGCAGTCCTACAGGGGGGTTCTACAATGAGCAGTTCTTC. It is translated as CASSPTGGFYNEQFF.

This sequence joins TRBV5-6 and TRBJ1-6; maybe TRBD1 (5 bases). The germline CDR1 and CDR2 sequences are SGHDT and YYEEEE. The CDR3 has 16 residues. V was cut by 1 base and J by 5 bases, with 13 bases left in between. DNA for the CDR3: TGTGCCAGCAGCTTGCTAATGGGAGGGGATAATTCACCCCTCCACTTT. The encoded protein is CASSLLMGGDNSPLHF.

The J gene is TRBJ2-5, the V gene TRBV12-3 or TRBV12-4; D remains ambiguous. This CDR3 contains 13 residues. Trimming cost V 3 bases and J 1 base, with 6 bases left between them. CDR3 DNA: TGTGCCAGCAGTTTTCTACGCCAAGAGACCCAGTACTTC. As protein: CASSFLRQETQYF.

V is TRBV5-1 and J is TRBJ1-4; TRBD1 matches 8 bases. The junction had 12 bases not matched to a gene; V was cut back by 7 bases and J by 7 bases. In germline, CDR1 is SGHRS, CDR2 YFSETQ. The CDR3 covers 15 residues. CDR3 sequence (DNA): TGCGCCAGCTCCTCTAATACAGGGGGGACTGAAAAACTGTTTTTT. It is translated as CASSSNTGGTEKLFF.

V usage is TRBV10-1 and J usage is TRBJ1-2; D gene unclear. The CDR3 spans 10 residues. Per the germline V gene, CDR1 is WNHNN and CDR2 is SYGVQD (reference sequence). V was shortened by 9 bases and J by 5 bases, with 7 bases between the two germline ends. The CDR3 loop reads CARSRYGYTF. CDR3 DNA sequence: TGCGCCAGGAGCCGATATGGCTACACCTTC.

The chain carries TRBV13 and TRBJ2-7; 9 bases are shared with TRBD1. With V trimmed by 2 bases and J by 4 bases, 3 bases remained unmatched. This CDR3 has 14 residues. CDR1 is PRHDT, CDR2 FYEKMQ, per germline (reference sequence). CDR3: CASSLRDREYEQYF. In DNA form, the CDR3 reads TGTGCCAGCAGCTTAAGGGACAGGGAATACGAGCAGTACTTC.

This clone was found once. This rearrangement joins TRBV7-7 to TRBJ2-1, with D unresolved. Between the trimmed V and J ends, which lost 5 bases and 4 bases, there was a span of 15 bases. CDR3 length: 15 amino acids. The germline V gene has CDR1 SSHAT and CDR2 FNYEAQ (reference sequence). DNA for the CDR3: TGTGCCAGCAGCCCGTTGCGATCACCGTACAATGAGCAGTTCTTC. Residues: CASSPLRSPYNEQFF.

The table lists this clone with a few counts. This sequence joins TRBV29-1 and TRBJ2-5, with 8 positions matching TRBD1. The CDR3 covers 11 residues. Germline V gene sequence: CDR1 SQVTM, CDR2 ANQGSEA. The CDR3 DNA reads TGCACCGCGGACAGGGCGGAGACCCAGTACTTC. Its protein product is CTADRAETQYF. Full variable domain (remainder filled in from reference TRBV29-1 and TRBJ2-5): SAVISQKPSRDICQRGTSLTIQCQVDSQVTMMFWYRQQPGQSLTLIATANQGSEATYESGFVIDKFPISRPNLTFSTLTVSNMSPEDSSIYLCTADRAETQYFGPGTRLLVL.